These 7 T cell receptor beta chains came from one sample sequenced in a study of T cell responses to AZD1222 COVID-19 vaccine. Clones were read by immunoSEQ multiplex PCR, and TCRdb kept only the in-frame ones, dropping some. The top ten hold 11% of the sample, which has around 170,000 clones, around 90% seen once. The sequencing used peripheral blood, collected 28 days after the second AZD1222 dose. These receptors originate from an adult who received the AZD1222 COVID-19 vaccine.

V is TRBV2 and J is TRBJ1-6; D is perhaps TRBD1 (6 bases). Germline CDR1 SNHLY, CDR2 FYNNEI. The V end was cut by 7 bases, the J end by 0 bases, with 7 bases between. This CDR3 comprises 14 residues. The CDR3 region is CASKGDSYNSPLHF. As DNA, the CDR3 is TGTGCCAGCAAGGGGGACTCCTATAATTCACCCCTCCACTTT. Combining the CDR3 with reference TRBV2 and TRBJ1-6 gives the whole variable domain EPEVTQTPSHQVTQMGQEVILRCVPISNHLYFYWYRQILGQKVEFLVSFYNNEISEKSEIFDDQFSVERPDGSNFTLKIRSTKLEDSAMYFCASKGDSYNSPLHFGNGTRLTVT.

The J gene is TRBJ1-2, the V gene TRBV5-1; D is unresolved. From germline, CDR1 is SGHRS and CDR2 YFSETQ. CDR3 length equals 13 residues. The V end lost 0 bases, the J end lost 4 bases, and 7 bases lay between the germline ends. DNA of the CDR3: TGCGCCAGCAGCTTGGGTGAGGTCTATGGCTACACCTTC. Translation: CASSLGEVYGYTF.

This clone was detected a few times. As DNA, the CDR3 is TGCAGCGTCACTAGCGGGGGGGCATGGGAGCAGTTCTTC. Its translation is CSVTSGGAWEQFF. V and J are TRBV29-1 and TRBJ2-1, with 13 nucleotides matching TRBD2. CDR1 SQVTM and CDR2 ANQGSEA come from the germline V gene. The trim removed 6 bases at V and 10 bases at J, leaving 6 bases unmatched. This CDR3 has 13 amino acids.

The table lists this clone with a count of one. The chain uses TRBV7-6 and TRBJ1-2; D unresolved. The CDR3 is made up of 15 amino acids. CDR1 is SGHVS and CDR2 is FNYEAQ in the germline V gene. Trimming left V 1 base short and J 0 bases short, with 9 bases between. CDR3 nucleotide sequence: TGTGCCAGCAGCTTAGAAGTCGGAGCTAACTATGGCTACACCTTC. It is translated as CASSLEVGANYGYTF.

The gene calls are TRBV5-5 and TRBJ2-1, with D perhaps being TRBD1 or TRBD2 (6 bases each). V lost 4 bases, J lost 0 bases, and 17 bases lay in between. This CDR3 is 17 amino acids long. The germline CDR1 and CDR2 sequences are SGHKS and YYEKEE (reference sequence). The CDR3 here is CASSPWGRGASYNEQFF. As DNA, the CDR3 is TGTGCCAGCAGCCCCTGGGGAAGGGGGGCCTCCTACAATGAGCAGTTCTTC.

In nucleotides, the CDR3 is TGTGCCAGCACGGGGGGAACGATAAACACCATATATTTT. It encodes CASTGGTINTIYF. The rearrangement links TRBV6-6 to TRBJ1-3; tentative D call: TRBD1 (5 bases). Germline CDR1 reads MNHNY; CDR2 reads SVGAGI (reference sequence). The CDR3 has 13 residues. V lost 7 bases and J 6 bases, leaving 13 bases between the germline ends.

In its sample, this clone was seen once. This rearrangement joins TRBV5-6 to TRBJ2-2; D unclear. Deletions cut 6 bases from V and 5 bases from J, with 14 bases between. This CDR3 contains 14 residues. CDR1 SGHDT and CDR2 YYEEEE come from the germline V gene. The CDR3 sequence: CASTETPETGELFF. The CDR3 DNA reads TGTGCCAGCACTGAAACACCGGAGACCGGGGAGCTGTTTTTT.